This T cell receptor beta chain was captured by sequencing in a study of siplizumab effects on memory and regulatory T cells. Overall study findings and caveats: Memory cells seemed less diverse than naive T cells, which seemed major alloresponse contributors.

The V and J ends lost 5 bases and 5 bases, in that order; junction bases with no gene match: 10. The germline gives CDR1 LNHNV, CDR2 YYDKDF (reference sequence). The CDR3 runs to 16 residues. Clones were sequenced by immunoSEQ multiplex PCR, and TCRdb holds only the in-frame ones, with some missing. Among under 7,000 clones listed, around 60% were seen once. Details on this clone: Its antigen is undetermined.

This receptor was taken from a human donor in good health. Input material: effector memory CD8+ T cells sorted from blood. Subset given: unstimulated CD8+ effector memory T cells. The rearrangement joins TRBV15 to TRBJ2-5; 11 positions match TRBD2. CDR3 sequence: CATSREISGGAETQYF. As DNA, the CDR3 is TGTGCCACCAGCCGTGAAATTAGCGGGGGGGCGGAGACCCAGTACTTC.